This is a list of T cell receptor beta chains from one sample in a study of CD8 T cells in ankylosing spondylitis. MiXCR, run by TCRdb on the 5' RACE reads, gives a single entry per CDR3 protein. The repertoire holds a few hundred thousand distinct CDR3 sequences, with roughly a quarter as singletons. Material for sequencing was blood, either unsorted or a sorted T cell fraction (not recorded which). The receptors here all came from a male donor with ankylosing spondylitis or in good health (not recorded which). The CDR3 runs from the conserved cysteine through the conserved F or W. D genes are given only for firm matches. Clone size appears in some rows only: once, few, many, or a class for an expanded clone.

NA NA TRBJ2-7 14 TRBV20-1 CSARRAGPGVEQYF TGCAGTGCTAGAAGGGCAGGCCCTGGTGTGGAGCAGTACTTC
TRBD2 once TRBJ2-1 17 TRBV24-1 CATSDSSFSGVYNEQFF TGTGCCACCAGTGATTCCAGTTTTAGCGGGGTCTACAATGAGCAGTTCTTC
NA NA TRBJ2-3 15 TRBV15 CATSRRGRGGDTQYF TGTGCCACCAGCCGCAGGGGGCGGGGGGGAGATACGCAGTATTTT
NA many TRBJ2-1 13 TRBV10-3 CAISESSAQQQFF TGTGCCATCAGTGAGTCGTCAGCCCAGCAGCAGTTCTTC
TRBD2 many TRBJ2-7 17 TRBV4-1 CASSQVSSGVFRYEQYF TGCGCCAGCAGCCAAGTTTCTAGCGGGGTCTTCCGTTACGAGCAGTACTTC
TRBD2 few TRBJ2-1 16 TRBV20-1 CSASSVGSGVGNEQFF TGCAGTGCTTCCTCGGTTGGTAGCGGGGTGGGGAATGAGCAGTTCTTC
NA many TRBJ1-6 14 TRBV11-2 CASSLVGYNSPLHF TGTGCCAGCAGCTTAGTCGGGTATAATTCACCCCTCCACTTT
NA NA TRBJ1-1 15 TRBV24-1 CATSGIRTENTEAFF TGTGCCACCAGTGGGATCCGGACGGAGAACACTGAAGCTTTCTTT
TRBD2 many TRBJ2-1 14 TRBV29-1 CSAEWGGEVNEQFF TGCAGCGCCGAATGGGGGGGGGAAGTCAATGAGCAGTTCTTC
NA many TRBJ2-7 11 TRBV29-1 CSVESGFEQYF TGCAGCGTTGAATCTGGGTTCGAGCAGTACTTC
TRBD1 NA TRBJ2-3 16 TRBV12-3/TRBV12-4 CASTRRDRGRADTQYF TGTGCCAGCACCCGTAGGGACAGGGGGAGAGCAGATACGCAGTATTTT
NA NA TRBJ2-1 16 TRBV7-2 CASSLQSGGRLNEQFF TGTGCCAGCAGCTTACAATCCGGGGGGCGATTAAATGAGCAGTTCTTC
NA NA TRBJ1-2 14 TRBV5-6 CASSQLQGNYGYTF TGTGCCAGCAGTCAATTACAGGGTAACTATGGCTACACCTTC